This TCR beta chain was obtained from a study of blood T cell repertoires in COVID-19. For the study at large: Specimens from acute and convalescent COVID-19 originated in the United States, Italy and Spain. Sources were T cells, B-cell-depleted T cells, or PBMCs; the material itself was cDNA or gDNA.

This clone appeared a few times. Using immunoSEQ multiplex PCR, the repertoire was profiled, and TCRdb retains in-frame clones only, with some absent. Of about 320,000 clones in the sample, approximately 82% were seen once. CDR3 length: 14 residues. Trimming stripped 0 bases from V and 7 bases from J, with 11 bases between. CDR1 and CDR2 (germline): SGDLS, YYNGEE. V gene TRBV9 combines with J gene TRBJ2-1; a possible D gene is TRBD1 (6 bases). The receptor comes from a woman in her forties or fifties with acute or convalescent COVID-19. What was sequenced was peripheral blood. The CDR3 is CASSVGTGPNEQFF. CDR3 coding DNA: TGTGCCAGCAGCGTAGGAACAGGGCCTAATGAGCAGTTCTTC.